This T cell receptor beta chain was identified during a study of T cell responses to AZD1222 COVID-19 vaccine. For the study at large: Second doses that came at about 4 or about 12 weeks were put together. Notes on the study in general: Elevations in Spike-specific TCR breadth and depth followed administration of two AZD1222 doses. Nearly half of spike-specific TCRs reportedly target variant regions that are unmutated in the B.1.351 and B.1.1.7 variants.

With V trimmed by 4 bases and J by 6 bases, 13 bases remained unmatched. The CDR3 loop spans 16 amino acids. From germline, CDR1 is KGHSH and CDR2 LQKENI. A word on this clone: Its antigen is unidentified.

Sequencing used immunoSEQ multiplex PCR; TCRdb keeps in-frame clones, though not all of them. Of about 50,000 clones listed, roughly 88% are singletons. Sample: peripheral blood, taken on day 0 of AZD1222 vaccination. This chain links TRBV18 with TRBJ2-7; 9 bases are a match to TRBD1. This clonotype was obtained from an adult in good health. The CDR3 loop reads CASSLIQQGARGEQYF. CDR3 bases: TGTGCCAGCTCACTGATACAACAGGGGGCAAGGGGCGAGCAGTACTTC.